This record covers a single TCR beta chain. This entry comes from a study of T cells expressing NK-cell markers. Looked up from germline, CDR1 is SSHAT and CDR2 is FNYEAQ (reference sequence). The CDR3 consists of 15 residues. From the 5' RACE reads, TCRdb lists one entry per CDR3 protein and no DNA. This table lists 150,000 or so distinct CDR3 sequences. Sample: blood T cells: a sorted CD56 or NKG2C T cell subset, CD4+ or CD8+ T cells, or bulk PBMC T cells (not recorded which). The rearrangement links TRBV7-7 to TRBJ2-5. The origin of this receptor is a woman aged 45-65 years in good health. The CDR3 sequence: CASSLALGQQETQYF.